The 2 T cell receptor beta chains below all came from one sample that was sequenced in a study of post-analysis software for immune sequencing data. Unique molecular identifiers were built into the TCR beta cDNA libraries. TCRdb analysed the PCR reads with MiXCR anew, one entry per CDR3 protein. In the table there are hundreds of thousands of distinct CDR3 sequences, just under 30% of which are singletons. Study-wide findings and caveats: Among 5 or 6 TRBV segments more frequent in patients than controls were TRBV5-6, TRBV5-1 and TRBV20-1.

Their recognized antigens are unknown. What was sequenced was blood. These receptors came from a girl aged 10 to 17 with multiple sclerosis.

DNA for the CDR3: TGTGCCAGCTTTTGGACTAGCGCGATCAATGAGCAGTTCTTC. Its translation: CASFWTSAINEQFF. This chain links TRBV2 with TRBJ2-1; the match to TRBD2 covers 9 bases. The junction had 8 bases not matched to a gene; V was cut back by 8 bases and J by 6 bases. In germline, CDR1 is SNHLY, CDR2 FYNNEI. The CDR3 spans 14 residues. The full variable domain, completed using reference TRBV2 and TRBJ2-1, is EPEVTQTPSHQVTQMGQEVILRCVPISNHLYFYWYRQILGQKVEFLVSFYNNEISEKSEIFDDQFSVERPDGSNFTLKIRSTKLEDSAMYFCASFWTSAINEQFFGPGTRLTVL.

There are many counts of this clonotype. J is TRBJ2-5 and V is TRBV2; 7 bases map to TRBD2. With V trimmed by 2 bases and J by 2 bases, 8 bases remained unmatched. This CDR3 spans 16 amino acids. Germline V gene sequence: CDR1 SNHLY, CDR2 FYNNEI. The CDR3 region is CASSELSGRGQETQYF. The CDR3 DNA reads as TGTGCCAGCAGTGAACTGTCGGGGCGGGGGCAAGAGACCCAGTACTTC.